These 5 T cell receptor beta chains share one sample of origin, sequenced in a study of T cells after posttransplantation cyclophosphamide. Repertoires were generated with immunoSEQ multiplex PCR, while TCRdb's copy carries only in-frame clones and drops some. The table includes more than 50,000 clones, roughly 84% detected once. The sequenced sample consisted of PBMCs. The source is a man in his thirties or forties with a blood cancer, CMV-positive, and with a related stem cell donor.

The chain employs TRBV18 and TRBJ1-2, with 8 bases identical to TRBD1. Trimming cost V 3 bases and J 5 bases; bases outside gene matches: 5. Germline CDR1 and CDR2: KGHSH and LQKENI. This CDR3 is 14 amino acids long. CDR3 residues: CASSPGQERYGYTF. CDR3 sequence (DNA): TGTGCCAGCTCACCGGGACAGGAGAGATATGGCTACACCTTC. The full variable domain, in which reference TRBV18 and TRBJ1-2 provide the parts outside the CDR3, is NAGVMQNPRHLVRRRGQEARLRCSPMKGHSHVYWYRQLPEEGLKFMVYLQKENIIDESGMPKERFSAEFPKEGPSILRIQQVVRGDSAAYFCASSPGQERYGYTFGSGTRLTVV.

CDR3 DNA: TGTGCCAGCAGACGTCCTGCAGGGGGTGGCACTGAAGCTTTCTTT. It is translated as CASRRPAGGGTEAFF. The chain employs TRBV6-5 and TRBJ1-1; 7 positions agree with TRBD1. V lost 6 bases, J lost 4 bases, and 11 bases stayed unmatched. Per the germline V gene, CDR1 is MNHEY and CDR2 is SVGAGI. This CDR3 comprises 15 residues.

This clone was observed a single time. V usage is TRBV27 and J usage is TRBJ2-2; 8 bases align to TRBD2. J gave up 3 bases and V 2 bases, and 11 bases lay outside the gene matches. The CDR3 is 18 residues long. Germline assignment: CDR1 MNHEY and CDR2 SMNVEV (reference sequence). CDR3 loop: CASSLRARASGHTGELFF. CDR3 coding DNA: TGTGCCAGCAGTTTAAGAGCCCGGGCTAGCGGGCACACCGGGGAGCTGTTTTTT.

The V gene is TRBV30, the J gene TRBJ1-5; 10 bases line up with TRBD1. CDR1 and CDR2 (germline): GTSNPN, SVGIG (reference sequence). V lost 2 bases to trimming and J lost 2 bases; unmatched junction nucleotides: 9. The CDR3 runs 17 residues. The CDR3 region has the DNA TGTGCCTGGAGTAAGACGGACAGGGGGGAGGGCAATCAGCCCCAGCATTTT. Its translation: CAWSKTDRGEGNQPQHF.

The chain recombines TRBV28 with TRBJ2-2; D is possibly TRBD1 (6 bases). CDR1 MDHEN and CDR2 SYDVKM come from the germline V gene. With 4 bases removed from V and 4 bases from J, the gap between germline ends came to 13 bases. The CDR3 is made up of 15 amino acids. The DNA of the CDR3 is TGTGCCAGCAGTTCCCCGGGACAAGTCACCGGGGAGCTGTTTTTT. Protein sequence: CASSSPGQVTGELFF.